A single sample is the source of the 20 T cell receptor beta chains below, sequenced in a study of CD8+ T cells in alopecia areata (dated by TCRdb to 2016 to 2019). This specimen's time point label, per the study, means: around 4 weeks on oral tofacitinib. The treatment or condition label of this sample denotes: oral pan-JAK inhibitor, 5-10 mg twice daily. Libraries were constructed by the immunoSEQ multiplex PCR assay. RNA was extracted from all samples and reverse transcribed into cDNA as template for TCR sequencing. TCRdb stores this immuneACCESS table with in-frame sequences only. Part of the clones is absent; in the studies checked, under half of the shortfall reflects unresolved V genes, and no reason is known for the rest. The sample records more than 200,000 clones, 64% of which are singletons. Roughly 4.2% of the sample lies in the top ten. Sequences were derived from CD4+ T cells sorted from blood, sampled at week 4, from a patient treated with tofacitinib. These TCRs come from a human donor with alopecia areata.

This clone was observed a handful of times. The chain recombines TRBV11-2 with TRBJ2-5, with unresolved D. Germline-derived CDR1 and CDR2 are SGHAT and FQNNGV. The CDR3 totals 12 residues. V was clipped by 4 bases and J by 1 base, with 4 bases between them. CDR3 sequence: CASSYAQETQYF. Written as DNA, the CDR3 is TGTGCCAGCAGCTACGCCCAAGAGACCCAGTACTTC.

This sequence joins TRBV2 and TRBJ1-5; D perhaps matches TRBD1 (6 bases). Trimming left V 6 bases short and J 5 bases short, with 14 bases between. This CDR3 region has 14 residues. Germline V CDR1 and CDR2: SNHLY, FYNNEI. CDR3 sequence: CASSGDTRDQPQHF. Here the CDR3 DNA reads TGTGCCAGCAGCGGGGACACCCGGGATCAGCCCCAGCATTTT.

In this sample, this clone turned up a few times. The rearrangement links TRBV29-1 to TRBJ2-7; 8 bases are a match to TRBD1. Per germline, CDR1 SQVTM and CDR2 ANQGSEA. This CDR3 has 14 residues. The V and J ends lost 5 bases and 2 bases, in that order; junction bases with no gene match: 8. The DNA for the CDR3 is TGCAGCGTTAGTGCTAGACAGGGGACCTACGAGCAGTACTTC. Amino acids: CSVSARQGTYEQYF.

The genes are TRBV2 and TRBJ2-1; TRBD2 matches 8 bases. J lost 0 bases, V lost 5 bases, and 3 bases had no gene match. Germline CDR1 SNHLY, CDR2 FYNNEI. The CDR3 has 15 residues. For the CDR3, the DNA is TGTGCCAGCAGTACCGGGACTAGCTCCTACAATGAGCAGTTCTTC. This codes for CASSTGTSSYNEQFF. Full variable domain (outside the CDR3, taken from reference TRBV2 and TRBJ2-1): EPEVTQTPSHQVTQMGQEVILRCVPISNHLYFYWYRQILGQKVEFLVSFYNNEISEKSEIFDDQFSVERPDGSNFTLKIRSTKLEDSAMYFCASSTGTSSYNEQFFGPGTRLTVL.

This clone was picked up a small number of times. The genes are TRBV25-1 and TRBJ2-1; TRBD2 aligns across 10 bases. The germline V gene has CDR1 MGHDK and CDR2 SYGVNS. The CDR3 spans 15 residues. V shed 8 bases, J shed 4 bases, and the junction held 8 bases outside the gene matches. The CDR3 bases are TGTGCCAGCCTCTCTAGCGGGGGCGGGTACAATGAGCAGTTCTTC. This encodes CASLSSGGGYNEQFF.

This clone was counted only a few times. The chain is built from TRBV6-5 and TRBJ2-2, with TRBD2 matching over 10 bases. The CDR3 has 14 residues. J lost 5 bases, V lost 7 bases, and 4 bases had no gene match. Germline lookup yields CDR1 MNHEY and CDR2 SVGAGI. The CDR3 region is CASTSGGFTGELFF. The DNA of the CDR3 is TGTGCCAGCACTAGCGGGGGCTTTACCGGGGAGCTGTTTTTT.

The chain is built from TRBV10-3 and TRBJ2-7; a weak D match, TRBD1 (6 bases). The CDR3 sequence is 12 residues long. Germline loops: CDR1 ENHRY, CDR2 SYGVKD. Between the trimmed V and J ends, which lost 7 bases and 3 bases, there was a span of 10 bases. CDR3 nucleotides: TGTGCCATCAAAGGGGGTAGCTACGAGCAGTACTTC. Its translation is CAIKGGSYEQYF.

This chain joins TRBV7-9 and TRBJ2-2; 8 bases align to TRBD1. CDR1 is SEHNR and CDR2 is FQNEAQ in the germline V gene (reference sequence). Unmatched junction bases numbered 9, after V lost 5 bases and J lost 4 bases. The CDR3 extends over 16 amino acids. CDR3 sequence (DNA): TGTGCCAGCAGCCTCGGGACAGGCCCCATCACCGGGGAGCTGTTTTTT. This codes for CASSLGTGPITGELFF.

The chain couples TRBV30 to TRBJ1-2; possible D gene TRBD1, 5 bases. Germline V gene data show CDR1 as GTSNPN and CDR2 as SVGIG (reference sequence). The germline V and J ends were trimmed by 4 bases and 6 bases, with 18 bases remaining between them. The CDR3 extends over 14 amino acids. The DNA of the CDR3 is TGTGCCTGGACACTCGGGACCGGGCCTCATGGCTACACCTTC. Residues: CAWTLGTGPHGYTF.

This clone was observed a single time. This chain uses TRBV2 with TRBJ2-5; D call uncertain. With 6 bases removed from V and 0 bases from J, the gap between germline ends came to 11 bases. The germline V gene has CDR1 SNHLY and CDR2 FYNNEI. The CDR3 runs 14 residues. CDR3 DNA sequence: TGTGCCAGCAGGTCCTTATGGGACCAAGAGACCCAGTACTTC. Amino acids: CASRSLWDQETQYF.

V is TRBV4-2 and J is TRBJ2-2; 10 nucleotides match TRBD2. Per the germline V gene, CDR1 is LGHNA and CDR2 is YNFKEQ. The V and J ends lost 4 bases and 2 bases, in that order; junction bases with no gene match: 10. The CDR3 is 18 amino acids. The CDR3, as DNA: TGTGCCAGCAGCCGCCTAGAGCTAGCGGGGGCAAACACCGGGGAGCTGTTTTTT. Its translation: CASSRLELAGANTGELFF.

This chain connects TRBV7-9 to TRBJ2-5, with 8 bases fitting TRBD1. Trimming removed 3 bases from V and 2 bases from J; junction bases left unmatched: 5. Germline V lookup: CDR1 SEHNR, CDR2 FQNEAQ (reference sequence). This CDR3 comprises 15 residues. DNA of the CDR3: TGTGCCAGCAGCTTCCGGCGGACAGGGCAAGAGACCCAGTACTTC. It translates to CASSFRRTGQETQYF.

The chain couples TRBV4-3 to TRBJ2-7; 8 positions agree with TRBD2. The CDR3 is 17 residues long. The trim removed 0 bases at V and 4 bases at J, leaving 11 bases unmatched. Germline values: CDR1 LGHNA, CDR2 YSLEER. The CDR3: CASSQEAAGGAGYEQYF. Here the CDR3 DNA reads TGCGCCAGCAGCCAAGAGGCGGCGGGGGGCGCGGGATACGAGCAGTACTTC.

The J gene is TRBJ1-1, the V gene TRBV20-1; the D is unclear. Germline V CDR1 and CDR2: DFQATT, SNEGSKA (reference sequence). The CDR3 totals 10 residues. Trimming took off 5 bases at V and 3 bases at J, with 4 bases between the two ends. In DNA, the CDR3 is TGCAGTGCTTTGGACACTGAAGCTTTCTTT. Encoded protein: CSALDTEAFF.

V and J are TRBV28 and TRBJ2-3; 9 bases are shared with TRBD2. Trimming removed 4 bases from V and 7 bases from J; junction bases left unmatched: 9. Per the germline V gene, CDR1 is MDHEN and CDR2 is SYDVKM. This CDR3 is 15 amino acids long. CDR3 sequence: CASSSLAGPGNTQYF. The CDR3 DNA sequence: TGTGCCAGCAGTTCCCTAGCGGGGCCGGGGAATACGCAGTATTTT.

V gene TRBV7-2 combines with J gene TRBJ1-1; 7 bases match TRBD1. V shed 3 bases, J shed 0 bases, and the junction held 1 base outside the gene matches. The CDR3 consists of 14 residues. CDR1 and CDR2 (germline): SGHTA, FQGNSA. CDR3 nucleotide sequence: TGTGCCAGCAGCTTGGGACAGATGAACACTGAAGCTTTCTTT. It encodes CASSLGQMNTEAFF.

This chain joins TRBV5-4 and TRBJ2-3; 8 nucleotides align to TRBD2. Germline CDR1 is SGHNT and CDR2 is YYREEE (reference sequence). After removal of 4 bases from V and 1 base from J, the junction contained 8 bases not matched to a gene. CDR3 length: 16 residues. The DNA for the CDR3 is TGTGCCAGCAGCGAGGGGTGGCGGGGGGGCACAGATACGCAGTATTTT. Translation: CASSEGWRGGTDTQYF.

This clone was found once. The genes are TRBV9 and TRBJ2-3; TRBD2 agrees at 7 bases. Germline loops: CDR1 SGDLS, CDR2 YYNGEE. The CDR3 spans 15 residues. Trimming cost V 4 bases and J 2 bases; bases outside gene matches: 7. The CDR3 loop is CASSPRGRLTDTQYF. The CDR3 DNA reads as TGTGCCAGCAGCCCGCGGGGGAGACTCACAGATACGCAGTATTTT.

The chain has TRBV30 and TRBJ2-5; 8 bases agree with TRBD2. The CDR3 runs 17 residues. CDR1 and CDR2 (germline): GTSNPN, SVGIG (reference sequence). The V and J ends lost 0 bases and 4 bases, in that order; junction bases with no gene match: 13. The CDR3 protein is CAWSVPFGTRIVETQYF. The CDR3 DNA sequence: TGTGCCTGGAGTGTACCGTTCGGGACTAGGATCGTAGAGACCCAGTACTTC.

This CDR3 is CASSRAGQLQETQYF. The CDR3 DNA follows: TGTGCCAGCAGCCGCGCCGGACAGCTCCAAGAGACCCAGTACTTC. The rearrangement uses TRBV7-2 and TRBJ2-5; D might be TRBD1 (6 bases). V was pared by 5 bases and J by 1 base, with 14 bases between. Germline values: CDR1 SGHTA, CDR2 FQGNSA. The CDR3 contains 15 residues.